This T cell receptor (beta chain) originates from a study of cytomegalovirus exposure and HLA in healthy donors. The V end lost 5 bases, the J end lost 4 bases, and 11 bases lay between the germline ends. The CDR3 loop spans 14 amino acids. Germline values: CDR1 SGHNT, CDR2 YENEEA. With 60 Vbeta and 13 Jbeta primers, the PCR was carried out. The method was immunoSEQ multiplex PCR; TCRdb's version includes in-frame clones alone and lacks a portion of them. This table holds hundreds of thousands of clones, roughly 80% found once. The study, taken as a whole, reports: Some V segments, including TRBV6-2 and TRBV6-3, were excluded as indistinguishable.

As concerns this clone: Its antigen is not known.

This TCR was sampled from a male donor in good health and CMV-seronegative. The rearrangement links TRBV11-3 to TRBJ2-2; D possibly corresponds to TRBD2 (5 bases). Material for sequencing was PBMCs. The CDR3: CASSAGRGTGELFF. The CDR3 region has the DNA TGTGCCAGCAGCGCCGGTCGGGGCACCGGGGAGCTGTTTTTT. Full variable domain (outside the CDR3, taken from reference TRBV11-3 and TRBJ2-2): EAGVVQSPRYKIIEKKQPVAFWCNPISGHNTLYWYLQNLGQGPELLIRYENEEAVDDSQLPKDRFSAERLKGVDSTLKIQPAELGDSAVYLCASSAGRGTGELFFGEGSRLTVL.